The 12 T cell receptor beta chains reported below all come from one sample, sequenced in a study of CD8 T cells in Susac syndrome. RNA amounts of about 0.5 to 1 ug underwent reverse transcription with random hexamers. MiXCR, applied by TCRdb to the immunoSEQ multiplex PCR reads, yields one record per CDR3 protein. The table has 150,000 or so distinct CDR3 sequences, just under 95% seen once; the top ten hold 0.13% to 0.15%. Input material: CD4+ T cells from PBMCs. All receptors derive from a human donor with Susac syndrome.

Only one count was recorded for this clonotype. The V gene is TRBV4-3, the J gene TRBJ1-1; the D gene is possibly TRBD1 (5 bases). Germline CDR1 LGHNA, CDR2 YSLEER. This CDR3 has 16 residues. The V end lost 1 base, the J end lost 1 base, and 13 bases lay between the germline ends. The CDR3 sequence is CASSQVPRAGNTEAFF. CDR3 DNA: TGCGCCAGCAGCCAAGTCCCCAGGGCCGGGAACACTGAAGCTTTCTTT.

This chain joins TRBV16 and TRBJ2-4; 10 positions agree with TRBD1. CDR1 is KGHSY and CDR2 is FQNENV in the germline V gene. This CDR3 contains 16 residues. With V trimmed by 3 bases and J by 3 bases, 5 bases remained unmatched. The CDR3 nucleotides are TGTGCCAGCAGCCAGGGACAGGGGATCGACAAAAACATTCAGTACTTC. Protein product: CASSQGQGIDKNIQYF.

This clonotype was found once. CDR3 sequence: CATSYGRSDTQYF. CDR3 coding DNA: TGTGCCACCAGCTACGGACGGTCCGATACGCAGTATTTT. V is TRBV15 and J is TRBJ2-3; D gene ambiguous. Per the germline V gene, CDR1 is LNHNV and CDR2 is YYDKDF (reference sequence). The CDR3 covers 13 residues. Trimming removed 5 bases at V and 6 bases at J, with 12 bases between.

CDR3 sequence: CASSLWAQTGLQETQYF. As DNA, the CDR3 is TGTGCCAGCAGTTTATGGGCCCAGACCGGGCTCCAAGAGACCCAGTACTTC. The genes are TRBV28 and TRBJ2-5, with unresolved D. Deletions cut 0 bases from V and 1 base from J, with 15 bases between. CDR1 and CDR2 (germline): MDHEN, SYDVKM. The CDR3 has 17 residues.

The chain joins TRBV5-4 to TRBJ2-5; D is ambiguous. CDR3 length: 13 amino acids. V dropped 4 bases and J dropped 1 base, with 8 bases sitting between them. The germline CDR1 and CDR2 sequences are SGHNT and YYREEE (reference sequence). The chain's CDR3 is CASSRAPQETQYF. CDR3 nucleotide sequence: TGTGCCAGCAGCCGGGCCCCCCAAGAGACCCAGTACTTC. Full variable domain (rest looked up from reference TRBV5-4 and TRBJ2-5): ETGVTQSPTHLIKTRGQQVTLRCSSQSGHNTVSWYQQALGQGPQFIFQYYREEENGRGNFPPRFSGLQFPNYSSELNVNALELDDSALYLCASSRAPQETQYFGPGTRLLVL.

The CDR3 DNA sequence: TGTGCCAGCAGCCCCGGGGGACAGGGGAACACTGAAGCTTTCTTT. Its translation: CASSPGGQGNTEAFF. The V gene is TRBV28, the J gene TRBJ1-1; TRBD1 matches at 9 bases. Germline CDR1 and CDR2: MDHEN and SYDVKM. This CDR3 contains 15 residues. V lost 6 bases and J lost 1; bases outside the gene matches: 6.

The V call is TRBV3-1, the J call TRBJ2-4; unclear D gene. Trimming shortened V by 1 base and J by 0 bases, and 7 bases separated the two germline ends. CDR3 length: 15 residues. Germline loops: CDR1 LGHDT, CDR2 YNNKEL (reference sequence). Here the CDR3 reads CASSQATVAKNIQYF. The DNA for the CDR3 is TGTGCCAGCAGCCAAGCTACGGTAGCCAAAAACATTCAGTACTTC.

This chain joins TRBV15 and TRBJ2-5; the D gene could be TRBD1 or TRBD2 (5 bases each). Germline V gene lookup returns CDR1 LNHNV and CDR2 YYDKDF (reference sequence). Trimming removed 3 bases from V and 5 bases from J, with 13 bases in between. The CDR3 runs 14 residues. CDR3 region: CATSRPGAEETQYF. Here the CDR3 DNA reads TGTGCCACCAGCAGGCCCGGGGCGGAGGAGACCCAGTACTTC. Full variable domain (rest looked up from reference TRBV15 and TRBJ2-5): DAMVIQNPRYQVTQFGKPVTLSCSQTLNHNVMYWYQQKSSQAPKLLFHYYDKDFNNEADTPDNFQSRRPNTSFCFLDIRSPGLGDTAMYLCATSRPGAEETQYFGPGTRLLVL.

The chain uses TRBV7-2 and TRBJ2-1; D perhaps matches TRBD2 (6 bases). The CDR3 sequence is 14 residues long. Germline CDR1 reads SGHTA; CDR2 reads FQGNSA. V was clipped by 5 bases and J by 7 bases, with 15 bases between them. The CDR3, as DNA: TGTGCCAGCAGCCTCCGACTAGGTGGGAATGAGCAGTTCTTC. Translated, it gives CASSLRLGGNEQFF.

The chain has TRBV3-1 and TRBJ2-5; 7 bases fit TRBD1. The V and J ends lost 6 bases and 2 bases, in that order; junction bases with no gene match: 6. Germline V gene data show CDR1 as LGHDT and CDR2 as YNNKEL (reference sequence). This CDR3 spans 14 amino acids. Here the CDR3 reads CASRLTTGQETQYF. Here the CDR3 DNA reads TGTGCCAGCAGATTGACGACAGGGCAAGAGACCCAGTACTTC.

The table lists this clonotype with a count of one. The chain links TRBV12-3 or TRBV12-4 to TRBJ2-1; 13 bases match TRBD2. The V segment lost 0 bases and the J segment 6 bases; nucleotides outside the gene matches: 5. This CDR3 is 17 amino acids long. CDR3 DNA: TGTGCCAGCAGTTTAGCGTTACTAGCGGGAGGGGGCAATGAGCAGTTCTTC. Amino acid sequence: CASSLALLAGGGNEQFF.

The chain is built from TRBV12-3 or TRBV12-4 and TRBJ2-2, with D perhaps matching TRBD2 (5 bases). V was pared by 5 bases and J by 6 bases, with 13 bases between. This CDR3 is 14 amino acids long. CDR3 DNA sequence: TGTGCCAGCAGTCAAGTACTAGGTTCCGGGGAGCTGTTTTTT. Amino acid sequence: CASSQVLGSGELFF.